These 20 T cell receptor beta chains were sequenced from one sample in a study of T-cell memory formation after mild COVID-19. TCRdb processed the 5' RACE reads anew with MiXCR; each CDR3 protein has one entry. Here the sample spans 400,000 to 500,000 distinct CDR3 sequences, more than 15% being singletons. Sequencing was carried out using PBMCs or a T cell subset sorted from them (not recorded which). These receptors came from a man aged 18 to 30 who had mild COVID-19 (a few samples of this study predate the infection). Cell type and time point are not known.

The sample holds a few counts of this clonotype. V usage is TRBV5-1 and J usage is TRBJ1-2; no firm D call. Trimming shortened V by 0 bases and J by 2 bases, and 11 bases separated the two germline ends. Germline CDR1 reads SGHRS; CDR2 reads YFSETQ. This CDR3 spans 15 amino acids. The CDR3 spells CASSLAGSLNYGYTF. CDR3 coding DNA: TGCGCCAGCAGCTTGGCCGGCAGCCTCAACTATGGCTACACCTTC.

There are a few counts of this clonotype. The CDR3 DNA follows: TGCGCCAGCAGCCTCAGGGCTAGCGGGGACAATGAGCAGTTCTTC. Its protein product is CASSLRASGDNEQFF. V is TRBV4-1 and J is TRBJ2-1; 9 nucleotides match TRBD2. J lost 5 bases, V lost 4 bases, and 6 bases had no gene match. The V gene's germline CDR1 is MGHRA and CDR2 YSYEKL. The CDR3 loop spans 15 amino acids.

This clonotype was found many times. This rearrangement joins TRBV7-9 to TRBJ1-4; tentative D call: TRBD1 (5 bases). Trimming shortened V by 2 bases and J by 7 bases, and 11 bases separated the two germline ends. The CDR3 is made up of 14 amino acids. The germline V gene has CDR1 SEHNR and CDR2 FQNEAQ (reference sequence). CDR3 sequence: CASSLRGVGEKLFF. The CDR3 DNA reads TGTGCCAGCAGCTTAAGAGGGGTCGGTGAAAAACTGTTTTTT.

This clonotype was seen a few times. This chain uses TRBV12-3 or TRBV12-4 with TRBJ2-2; D is undetermined. This CDR3 is built from 13 residues. Trimming pared 5 bases from V and 6 bases from J, leaving 10 bases between. This chain's CDR3 is CASSLQSAGELFF. CDR3 DNA sequence: TGTGCCAGCAGTCTCCAAAGTGCCGGGGAGCTGTTTTTT.

This clonotype was detected only a few times. The chain couples TRBV5-1 to TRBJ2-3; tentative D call: TRBD1 (6 bases). The CDR3 sequence is 13 residues long. Trimming took 2 bases from V and 8 from J, leaving 12 bases between them. Germline loops: CDR1 SGHRS, CDR2 YFSETQ. The CDR3 spells CASSLNRESTQYF. CDR3 sequence (DNA): TGCGCCAGCAGCTTAAACAGGGAAAGTACGCAGTATTTT.

The genes are TRBV29-1 and TRBJ2-7; 9 nucleotides agree with TRBD1. This CDR3 is built from 16 residues. The germline CDR1 and CDR2 sequences are SQVTM and ANQGSEA. The J segment lost 0 bases and the V segment lost 4 bases, leaving 10 bases of the junction unmatched. DNA for the CDR3: TGCAGCGTTGTAATCTGGGGGACAGGGAGCTCCTACGAGCAGTACTTC. Translating it yields CSVVIWGTGSSYEQYF.

This clonotype has more than one count but fewer than ten. This chain uses TRBV7-2 with TRBJ2-3; D perhaps matches TRBD1 (6 bases). This CDR3 contains 16 residues. Trimming left V 7 bases short and J 4 bases short, with 21 bases between. Looked up from germline, CDR1 is SGHTA and CDR2 is FQGNSA. The CDR3, as DNA: TGTGCCAGCACCCCTATGGGGACCCACAGGGCAGATACGCAGTATTTT. This sequence encodes CASTPMGTHRADTQYF. The full variable domain, with the rest looked up from reference TRBV7-2 and TRBJ2-3, is GAGVSQSPSNKVTEKGKDVELRCDPISGHTALYWYRQSLGQGLEFLIYFQGNSAPDKSGLPSDRFSAERTGGSVSTLTIQRTQQEDSAVYLCASTPMGTHRADTQYFGPGTRLTVL.

This clonotype has just a few counts. The V call is TRBV19, the J call TRBJ2-1; a weak D match, TRBD2 (6 bases). The germline V and J ends were trimmed by 3 bases and 9 bases, with 15 bases remaining between them. The germline V gene encodes CDR1 LNHDA and CDR2 SQIVND (reference sequence). The CDR3 contains 14 residues. CDR3 nucleotide sequence: TGTGCCAGTAGTATCGGGGGAGGCGGCTTTGAGCAGTTCTTC. It translates to CASSIGGGGFEQFF.

This clonotype was observed many times. The chain employs TRBV18 and TRBJ2-3; tentative D call: TRBD1 (6 bases). V was clipped by 2 bases and J by 3 bases, with 9 bases between them. The CDR3 is 14 amino acids. The germline gives CDR1 KGHSH, CDR2 LQKENI. The CDR3 DNA is TGTGCCAGCTCACCAAGGCAGGGGACAGATACGCAGTATTTT. Amino acids: CASSPRQGTDTQYF.

V and J are TRBV7-3 and TRBJ2-2; TRBD2 might be the D (6 bases). Germline CDR1 is SGHTA and CDR2 is FQGTGA. The V gene lost 5 bases and the J gene lost 6 bases, with 13 bases spanning the gap. There are 14 residues in the CDR3. The CDR3 nucleotides are TGTGCCAGCAGCGGGGTCGGGGGTTCCGGGGAGCTGTTTTTT. It codes for CASSGVGGSGELFF.

The CDR3 DNA reads as TGTGCCAGCAGCTCCGGCAGGGGACAAGAGACCCAGTACTTC. It specifies CASSSGRGQETQYF. This chain links TRBV7-9 with TRBJ2-5; maybe TRBD1 (6 bases). The CDR3 is 14 amino acids. Trimming took off 4 bases at V and 2 bases at J, with 11 bases between the two ends. Germline assignment: CDR1 SEHNR and CDR2 FQNEAQ (reference sequence).

V gene TRBV6-1 combines with J gene TRBJ2-6, with D perhaps given as TRBD1 or TRBD2 (5 bases each). CDR3 length: 16 amino acids. Germline V lookup: CDR1 MNHNS, CDR2 SASEGT. V was pared by 7 bases and J by 0 bases, with 13 bases between. In DNA form, the CDR3 reads TGTGCCAGCACGAGGGGATCCCTCTCTGGGGCCAACGTCCTGACTTTC. This translates into CASTRGSLSGANVLTF.

The sample holds a few counts of this clonotype. The V and J genes are TRBV6-2 or TRBV6-3 and TRBJ2-1; D is uncertain. Per germline, CDR1 MNHEY and CDR2 SVGEGT. This CDR3 has 13 amino acids. Trimming removed 4 bases from V and 3 bases from J, with 7 bases in between. The DNA of the CDR3 is TGTGCCAGCAGTTTCCCCCTCTACAATGAGCAGTTCTTC. Translating it yields CASSFPLYNEQFF.

The chain recombines TRBV5-1 with TRBJ1-6; D uncertain. This CDR3 spans 16 amino acids. Germline V gene lookup returns CDR1 SGHRS and CDR2 YFSETQ. Trimming removed 7 bases from V and 5 bases from J, with 19 bases in between. As DNA, the CDR3 is TGCGCCAGCGGGGTCGACATACATCACAATAATTCACCCCTCCACTTT. It codes for CASGVDIHHNNSPLHF.

There are many counts of this clonotype. This chain uses TRBV7-2 with TRBJ2-3; 8 bases match TRBD2. This CDR3 spans 15 amino acids. Trimming at V came to 3 bases and at J to 5 bases, leaving 7 bases not matched to a gene. CDR1 and CDR2 from the germline V gene are SGHTA and FQGNSA. The DNA for the CDR3 is TGTGCCAGCAGCTTGGGGCGGGGGGTGGTAGATACGCAGTATTTT. Translating it yields CASSLGRGVVDTQYF.

This clonotype was observed a few times. This CDR3 reads CASSLGAGPPYEKLFF. CDR3 bases: TGTGCCAGCAGCTTAGGGGCGGGACCGCCCTATGAAAAACTGTTTTTT. The chain carries TRBV7-2 and TRBJ1-4; a possible D gene is TRBD1 (5 bases). Germline V gene lookup returns CDR1 SGHTA and CDR2 FQGNSA. V was cut by 1 base and J by 6 bases, with 15 bases left in between. The length of the CDR3 is 16 residues.

A few counts support this clonotype. This rearrangement joins TRBV5-5 to TRBJ2-3; 9 nucleotides align to TRBD1. Germline lookup yields CDR1 SGHKS and CDR2 YYEKEE (reference sequence). Losses at the gene ends were 2 bases for V and 4 bases for J; bases not matched to a gene: 8. The CDR3 length is 16 residues. The DNA of the CDR3 is TGTGCCAGCAGCTTCCACCGGGACAGGGAGGCAGATACGCAGTATTTT. Amino acids: CASSFHRDREADTQYF.

This sequence joins TRBV27 and TRBJ1-2; D perhaps matches TRBD1 (6 bases). The CDR3 loop spans 16 amino acids. V was clipped by 8 bases and J by 2 bases, with 21 bases between them. Per the germline V gene, CDR1 is MNHEY and CDR2 is SMNVEV (reference sequence). CDR3 amino acids: CASAPRGGRGNYGYTF. The CDR3 DNA reads TGTGCCAGCGCCCCGAGGGGGGGGAGGGGAAACTATGGCTACACCTTC.

The chain employs TRBV21-1 and TRBJ2-4; the table gives TRBD1 as D, unverified against the DNA. TRBV21-1 is reported as a pseudogene. The CDR3 runs to 16 residues. This CDR3 is CASSSPWTVAKNIQYF. The CDR3 DNA sequence: TGTGCCAGCAGCAGCCCGTGGACCGTAGCCAAAAACATTCAGTACTTC.

This clonotype turned up a few times. The chain uses TRBV6-2 or TRBV6-3 and TRBJ1-5, with unresolved D. This CDR3 spans 17 amino acids. Between the trimmed V and J ends, which lost 0 bases and 3 bases, there was a span of 15 bases. Germline lookup yields CDR1 MNHEY and CDR2 SVGEGT. The CDR3 DNA reads as TGTGCCAGCAGTTACTCGGCCGCGGCGAAACCCAATCAGCCCCAGCATTTT. This codes for CASSYSAAAKPNQPQHF.